The next 8 T cell receptor beta chains were all read from a single sample in a study of PD-1 blockade in classical Hodgkin lymphoma. Noted time point: newly diagnosed, previously untreated cHL patient sample. Some clones are missing from TCRdb's copy, which holds only in-frame ones; the method was immunoSEQ multiplex PCR. Counted here are tens of thousands of clones, just over 90% occurring once; the ten biggest clones make up around 5.1%. Sequenced material: peripheral blood mononuclear cells (PBMCs). These TCRs come from a human donor with classical Hodgkin lymphoma.

J is TRBJ1-3 and V is TRBV6-1; the D is unclear. The CDR3 consists of 11 residues. Germline-derived CDR1 and CDR2 are MNHNS and SASEGT. V was cut by 11 bases and J by 2 bases, with 7 bases left in between. CDR3 DNA sequence: TGTGCCGCCAATACTGGAAACACCATATATTTT. It translates to CAANTGNTIYF.

This sequence joins TRBV15 and TRBJ2-5; 7 positions agree with TRBD1. The CDR3 runs to 15 residues. Germline CDR1 LNHNV, CDR2 YYDKDF (reference sequence). Losses at the gene ends were 3 bases for V and 5 bases for J; bases not matched to a gene: 9. This CDR3 is CATSRTRGQRETQYF. The CDR3 DNA is TGTGCCACCAGCAGGACGAGGGGACAGCGTGAGACCCAGTACTTC.

The rearrangement joins TRBV9 to TRBJ1-6, with D uncertain. Per the germline V gene, CDR1 is SGDLS and CDR2 is YYNGEE. The CDR3 is made up of 14 amino acids. Trimming removed 3 bases at V and 5 bases at J, with 9 bases between. The CDR3: CASSEWGNNSPLHF. The CDR3 region has the DNA TGTGCCAGCAGCGAGTGGGGAAATAATTCACCCCTCCACTTT.

The chain is built from TRBV29-1 and TRBJ2-1; tentatively, D is TRBD1 or TRBD2 (6 bases each). The CDR3 has 14 amino acids. The V end lost 7 bases, the J end lost 4 bases, and 17 bases lay between the germline ends. Germline values: CDR1 SQVTM, CDR2 ANQGSEA. As DNA, the CDR3 is TGCAGCGCCCCCGGGGGCGGCCGATACAATGAGCAGTTCTTC. This translates into CSAPGGGRYNEQFF.

The chain employs TRBV6-6 and TRBJ1-2, with D possibly being TRBD1 (5 bases). The CDR3 loop spans 15 amino acids. Germline loops: CDR1 MNHNY, CDR2 SVGAGI (reference sequence). Trimming took off 10 bases at V and 4 bases at J, with 22 bases between the two ends. The CDR3 region is CATTRSSPGGYGYTF. CDR3 DNA: TGTGCCACCACCAGGTCCTCTCCCGGGGGCTATGGCTACACCTTC.

The chain joins TRBV27 to TRBJ1-1, with D unclear. V was trimmed by 3 bases and J by 1 base, leaving 6 bases between them. This CDR3 spans 13 amino acids. Germline CDR1 is MNHEY and CDR2 is SMNVEV (reference sequence). As DNA, the CDR3 is TGTGCCAGCAGTTTGGGCAGGAACACTGAAGCTTTCTTT. Translating it yields CASSLGRNTEAFF.

The chain has TRBV5-4 and TRBJ2-7; 9 nucleotides agree with TRBD2. CDR1 is SGHNT, CDR2 YYREEE, per germline (reference sequence). The junction had 9 bases not matched to a gene; V was cut back by 5 bases and J by 6 bases. The length of the CDR3 is 14 residues. CDR3 region: CASSSGTSWAEQYF. In DNA, the CDR3 is TGTGCCAGCAGTTCCGGGACTAGCTGGGCCGAGCAGTACTTC.

The V call is TRBV5-1, the J call TRBJ1-2; 8 nucleotides match TRBD1. This CDR3 spans 15 amino acids. In germline, CDR1 is SGHRS, CDR2 YFSETQ. Unmatched junction bases numbered 7, after V lost 2 bases and J lost 4 bases. The CDR3, as DNA: TGCGCCAGCAGCTTACGACAGGGGATTCCCTATGGCTACACCTTC. It is translated as CASSLRQGIPYGYTF.